The text below deals with one T cell receptor (beta chain). Its antigen is unidentified. At one end, the junction sequence differs from germline, possibly due to a read error. The assay was immunoSEQ multiplex PCR, and TCRdb's table has in-frame clones only and misses some. The top ten clones hold about 1.5% of a sample with some 900,000 clones, 76% of them seen once. The data originate from a study of shared clonotypes between healthy human individuals. The CDR3 loop spans 15 amino acids. From germline, CDR1 is SGHRS and CDR2 YFSETQ. Findings and caveats of the study: Naive subsets generally had larger estimated richness than memory subsets. A handful of donors shared around 5.2% of their naive CD4 clonotypes.

Sequencing input: memory CD4+ T cells sorted from blood. As to subset: CD45RA-negative fraction. The V and J genes are TRBV5-1 and TRBJ2-5; TRBD1 agrees at 11 bases. This sequence was found in a man younger than 30 in good health. In DNA, the CDR3 is TGTGCCAGCAGCTTCGGGACAGGGGGTCGAGAGACCCAGTACTTC. This codes for CASSFGTGGRETQYF.